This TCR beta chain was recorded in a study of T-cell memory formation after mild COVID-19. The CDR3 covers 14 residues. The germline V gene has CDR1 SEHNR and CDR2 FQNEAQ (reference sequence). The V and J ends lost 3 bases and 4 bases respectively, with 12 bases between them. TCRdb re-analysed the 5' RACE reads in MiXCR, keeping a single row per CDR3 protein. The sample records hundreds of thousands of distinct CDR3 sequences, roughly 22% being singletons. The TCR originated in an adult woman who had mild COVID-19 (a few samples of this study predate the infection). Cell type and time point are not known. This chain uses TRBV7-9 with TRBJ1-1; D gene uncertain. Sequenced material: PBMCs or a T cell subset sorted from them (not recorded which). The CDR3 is CASSFPEPSTEAFF. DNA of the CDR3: TGTGCCAGCAGCTTCCCAGAACCCAGCACTGAAGCTTTCTTT.